One and the same sample provided the 16 T cell receptor beta chains below, sequenced in a study of shared clonotypes between healthy human individuals. The data were produced by immunoSEQ multiplex PCR, yet TCRdb's version contains in-frame clones alone and is incomplete. Found here are just over 95,000 clones, 67% of them singletons; the top ten hold roughly 43%. The sample was memory CD8+ T cells sorted from blood. Noted subset: CD45RO+ cells pooled with CCR7-negative TemRA cells. The receptors here all came from a man between 25 and 39 years old in good health.

This clone has more than one count but fewer than ten. The chain is built from TRBV6-1 and TRBJ2-1; D perhaps matches TRBD2 (5 bases). Germline-derived CDR1 and CDR2 are MNHNS and SASEGT. This CDR3 is 15 amino acids long. The V end was cut by 0 bases, the J end by 4 bases, with 10 bases between. CDR3 amino acids: CASSEAAGGYNEQFF. CDR3 in DNA: TGTGCCAGCAGTGAAGCTGCGGGTGGGTACAATGAGCAGTTCTTC.

This chain links TRBV13 with TRBJ1-2; possibly TRBD1 for D (5 bases). Germline-derived CDR1 and CDR2 are PRHDT and FYEKMQ (reference sequence). V gave up 8 bases and J gave up 8 bases, with 18 bases separating them. The CDR3 length is 13 residues. The CDR3 loop is CASATDTVSGYTF. CDR3 DNA: TGTGCCAGCGCGACGGACACCGTCTCAGGCTACACCTTC.

This chain joins TRBV5-6 and TRBJ2-7, with D possibly being TRBD1 or TRBD2 (5 bases each). Germline V gene sequence: CDR1 SGHDT, CDR2 YYEEEE. The CDR3 is 15 amino acids. V was clipped by 0 bases and J by 2 bases, with 12 bases between them. In DNA form, the CDR3 reads TGTGCCAGCAGCTTGGTTCGGGGACCACCCTACGAGCAGTACTTC. Amino acid sequence: CASSLVRGPPYEQYF.

The chain links TRBV2 to TRBJ1-1; D gene ambiguous. The length of the CDR3 is 13 residues. Per germline, CDR1 SNHLY and CDR2 FYNNEI. Trimming stripped 6 bases from V and 1 base from J, with 9 bases between. The CDR3 nucleotides are TGTGCCAGCAGGGGCGAGGGGAACACTGAAGCTTTCTTT. Its translation: CASRGEGNTEAFF.

CDR3 amino acids: CASSLRRSSHGELFF. For the CDR3, the DNA is TGTGCCAGCAGCTTAAGGAGGTCGTCACACGGGGAGCTGTTTTTT. The V and J genes are TRBV5-4 and TRBJ2-2; D perhaps matches TRBD2 (5 bases). The germline V gene has CDR1 SGHNT and CDR2 YYREEE (reference sequence). Trimming stripped 2 bases from V and 7 bases from J, with 15 bases between. The CDR3 has 15 residues.

The V call is TRBV13, the J call TRBJ2-7; D is tentatively TRBD1 or TRBD2 (5 bases each). Trimming took off 2 bases at V and 2 bases at J, with 19 bases between the two ends. The CDR3 covers 17 residues. Germline CDR1 reads PRHDT; CDR2 reads FYEKMQ (reference sequence). Here the CDR3 reads CASSLRVGTARTYEQYF. The CDR3 region has the DNA TGTGCCAGCAGCTTAAGGGTCGGGACGGCGCGCACCTACGAGCAGTACTTC.

The chain joins TRBV11-2 to TRBJ2-7; no definite D call. The CDR3 sequence is 15 residues long. Germline CDR1 is SGHAT and CDR2 is FQNNGV. V was clipped by 0 bases and J by 2 bases, with 11 bases between them. The CDR3 is CASSLDHGFAYEQYF. CDR3 nucleotides: TGTGCCAGCAGCTTAGATCATGGGTTTGCCTACGAGCAGTACTTC.

The chain joins TRBV27 to TRBJ2-6; D could derive from TRBD1 or TRBD2 (5 bases each). Looked up from germline, CDR1 is MNHEY and CDR2 is SMNVEV (reference sequence). The CDR3 totals 16 residues. The V and J ends lost 6 bases and 2 bases respectively, with 14 bases between them. The CDR3 DNA follows: TGTGCCAGCAGCTTTTGGGGGTCCCCTGGGGCCAACGTCCTGACTTTC. It codes for CASSFWGSPGANVLTF.

The chain employs TRBV7-2 and TRBJ2-7; D unresolved. The germline CDR1 and CDR2 sequences are SGHTA and FQGNSA. This CDR3 spans 14 amino acids. V was shortened by 5 bases and J by 6 bases, with 17 bases between the two germline ends. CDR3 residues: CASSQLGVSVEQYF. CDR3 bases: TGTGCCAGCAGCCAGCTGGGTGTCTCGGTCGAGCAGTACTTC.

This chain uses TRBV2 with TRBJ1-2; a weak D match, TRBD1 (5 bases). This CDR3 spans 15 amino acids. Germline V gene lookup returns CDR1 SNHLY and CDR2 FYNNEI. The V end lost 0 bases, the J end lost 2 bases, and 10 bases lay between the germline ends. CDR3 sequence reads: CASSEAPRQNYGYTF. In DNA form, the CDR3 reads TGTGCCAGCAGTGAAGCACCTAGACAGAACTATGGCTACACCTTC.

J is TRBJ1-5 and V is TRBV10-2, with D tentatively TRBD1 (6 bases). The ends were cut back, 4 bases at V and 0 bases at J, with 10 bases in the middle. CDR3 size: 15 residues. Germline CDR1 is WSHSY and CDR2 is SAAADI. The CDR3 protein is CASSAQGNSNQPQHF. In DNA form, the CDR3 reads TGCGCCAGCAGTGCACAGGGTAATAGCAATCAGCCCCAGCATTTT.

This sequence joins TRBV15 and TRBJ2-1; 7 nucleotides agree with TRBD1. Germline CDR1 LNHNV, CDR2 YYDKDF (reference sequence). The J segment lost 6 bases and the V segment lost 3 bases, leaving 8 bases of the junction unmatched. The CDR3 totals 15 residues. CDR3: CATSRDDRVSNEQFF. CDR3 sequence (DNA): TGTGCCACCAGCAGGGACGACAGGGTAAGCAATGAGCAGTTCTTC.

This clone was observed a single time. Written as DNA, the CDR3 is TGTGCCAGCAGCTTTATCCAAACGTTCGGGAGGGAGTCCTACGAGCAGTACTTC. It specifies CASSFIQTFGRESYEQYF. This chain connects TRBV7-6 to TRBJ2-7, with 8 positions matching TRBD2. The CDR3 runs 18 residues. V gave up 3 bases and J gave up 1 base; unmatched junction bases: 14. The germline gives CDR1 SGHVS, CDR2 FNYEAQ.

V is TRBV6-1 and J is TRBJ2-2; 8 bases fit TRBD2. Germline V gives CDR1 MNHNS, CDR2 SASEGT. The CDR3 is made up of 16 amino acids. The trim removed 2 bases at V and 6 bases at J, leaving 8 bases unmatched. CDR3 region: CASSEFVTSESGELFF. Written as DNA, the CDR3 is TGTGCCAGCAGTGAATTTGTGACTAGCGAGTCCGGGGAGCTGTTTTTT.

V is TRBV6-5 and J is TRBJ2-7; D unresolved. CDR3 size: 14 residues. V lost 2 bases and J 2 bases, leaving 10 bases between the germline ends. Germline V gene data show CDR1 as MNHEY and CDR2 as SVGAGI. CDR3 bases: TGTGCCAGCAGTTACGGTACAGACACCTACGAGCAGTACTTC. This encodes CASSYGTDTYEQYF.

The sample holds a few counts of this clone. V and J are TRBV27 and TRBJ2-7, with a weak D call TRBD1 (6 bases). The V and J ends lost 2 bases and 4 bases respectively, with 12 bases between them. The CDR3 is 14 residues long. The germline V gene encodes CDR1 MNHEY and CDR2 SMNVEV (reference sequence). CDR3 in amino acids: CASSLGRGVYEQYF. DNA of the CDR3: TGTGCCAGCAGTTTAGGCAGGGGTGTGTACGAGCAGTACTTC.